These 7 T cell receptor beta chains originate from one sample sequenced in a study of blood T cells in healthy people across ages. A second PCR of about 7 to 12 cycles used a sample-barcoded 5' primer and a J-beta primer mix. TCRdb called the 5' RACE reads again in MiXCR, with one record for every CDR3 protein. The sample has around 800,000 distinct CDR3 sequences, approximately 59% seen once. Material for sequencing was blood. The receptors stem from a man aged 25-40 years in good health.

This sequence joins TRBV4-3 and TRBJ2-1, with 7 nucleotides matching TRBD1. V gave up 4 bases and J gave up 13 bases; unmatched junction bases: 10. Germline V gene sequence: CDR1 LGHNA, CDR2 YSLEER. This CDR3 comprises 13 residues. The CDR3 reads CASSLEQGETQFF. Here the CDR3 DNA reads TGCGCCAGCAGCCTCGAGCAGGGGGAGACCCAGTTCTTC.

For the CDR3, the DNA is TGTGCCAGCAGTTTAGCCTCGGGACAGGGGGCCGTCGGGGAGCTGTTTTTT. It is translated as CASSLASGQGAVGELFF. The V gene is TRBV28, the J gene TRBJ2-2, with 12 nucleotides matching TRBD1. Per the germline V gene, CDR1 is MDHEN and CDR2 is SYDVKM. This CDR3 comprises 17 residues. V shed 2 bases, J shed 7 bases, and the junction held 8 bases outside the gene matches.

CDR3 region: CASTGGRGTYEQYF. The CDR3 DNA reads TGTGCCAGCACAGGGGGGAGGGGGACTTACGAGCAGTACTTC. The rearrangement joins TRBV2 to TRBJ2-4; the D gene could be TRBD1 or TRBD2 (7 bases each). The assigned J gene may be wrong: the sequence end matches TRBJ2-7 better. The CDR3 extends over 14 amino acids. Germline V gene lookup returns CDR1 SNHLY and CDR2 FYNNEI.

This rearrangement joins TRBV12-3 or TRBV12-4 to TRBJ1-1; D remains ambiguous. The CDR3 sequence is 14 residues long. V lost 7 bases, J lost 4 bases, and 16 bases lay in between. In nucleotides, the CDR3 is TGTGCCAGCACCCTGACCCTCTTGGGCACTGAAGCTTTCTTT. Residues: CASTLTLLGTEAFF.

This rearrangement joins TRBV7-9 to TRBJ2-3; D may be TRBD1 (6 bases). The CDR3 covers 11 residues. V gave up 5 bases and J gave up 11 bases, with 11 bases separating them. Germline V lookup: CDR1 SEHNR, CDR2 FQNEAQ (reference sequence). CDR3 nucleotides: TGTGCCAGCAGCCCAGAACAGGGGCAGTATTTT. This gives the protein CASSPEQGQYF.

The chain recombines TRBV28 with TRBJ2-2; 11 bases map to TRBD1. The V gene's germline CDR1 is MDHEN and CDR2 SYDVKM. The CDR3 runs 15 residues. Germline trimming cut 6 bases from V and 0 bases from J; bases unmatched to any gene: 0. CDR3 in DNA: TGTGCCAGCAGGGGACAGGGGGCGAACACCGGGGAGCTGTTTTTT. Protein product: CASRGQGANTGELFF.

The V call is TRBV7-9, the J call TRBJ1-2, with TRBD1 matching over 8 bases. The CDR3 is 15 residues long. CDR1 is SEHNR, CDR2 FQNEAQ, per germline (reference sequence). J lost 2 bases, V lost 4 bases, and 6 bases had no gene match. CDR3 amino acids: CASSSRGRDNYGYTF. DNA for the CDR3: TGTGCCAGCAGCTCCAGGGGGCGCGACAACTATGGCTACACCTTC. Full variable domain (outside the CDR3, taken from reference TRBV7-9 and TRBJ1-2): DTGVSQNPRHKITKRGQNVTFRCDPISEHNRLYWYRQTLGQGPEFLTYFQNEAQLEKSRLLSDRFSAERPKGSFSTLEIQRTEQGDSAMYLCASSSRGRDNYGYTFGSGTRLTVV.